The next 17 T cell receptor beta chains were all read from a single sample in a study of T-cell memory formation after mild COVID-19. In TCRdb, the 5' RACE reads were re-called with MiXCR into one record per CDR3 protein. The sample has under 400,000 distinct CDR3 sequences, over 20% seen once. Input material: PBMCs or a T cell subset sorted from them (not recorded which). These receptors were collected from an adult woman who had mild COVID-19 (a few samples of this study predate the infection). Cell type and time point are not known.

V gene TRBV5-1 combines with J gene TRBJ1-1, with 8 nucleotides matching TRBD1. Germline V gives CDR1 SGHRS, CDR2 YFSETQ. CDR3 length: 15 amino acids. Unmatched junction bases numbered 7, after V lost 6 bases and J lost 0 bases. The CDR3, as DNA: TGCGCCAGCACTTCAGGGGGCTTGGTGAACACTGAAGCTTTCTTT. This sequence encodes CASTSGGLVNTEAFF.

V and J are TRBV7-2 and TRBJ1-5; D is undetermined. CDR1 is SGHTA and CDR2 is FQGNSA in the germline V gene. V was cut by 0 bases and J by 7 bases, with 13 bases left in between. CDR3 size: 15 residues. DNA for the CDR3: TGTGCCAGCAGCTTAGCAGGGAGGGTCAGACAGCCCCAGCATTTT. The encoded protein is CASSLAGRVRQPQHF.

The rearrangement links TRBV10-3 to TRBJ2-1; 11 positions agree with TRBD2. The CDR3 is 16 amino acids. Germline V gene data show CDR1 as ENHRY and CDR2 as SYGVKD. Losses at the gene ends were 6 bases for V and 4 bases for J; bases not matched to a gene: 8. CDR3 region: CAISRRTSGHYNEQFF. CDR3 sequence (DNA): TGTGCCATCAGCCGACGGACTAGCGGGCATTACAATGAGCAGTTCTTC.

This clonotype was recorded a few times. The chain recombines TRBV12-3 or TRBV12-4 with TRBJ1-1, with a weak D call TRBD1 (6 bases). With 7 bases removed from V and 3 bases from J, the gap between germline ends came to 12 bases. CDR3 length: 13 residues. The CDR3 nucleotides read TGTGCCAGCAACCCCGGGGGGCACACTGAAGCTTTCTTT. It codes for CASNPGGHTEAFF.

This chain links TRBV5-1 with TRBJ2-2, with 8 bases matching TRBD1. The germline V gene encodes CDR1 SGHRS and CDR2 YFSETQ. The trim removed 3 bases at V and 5 bases at J, leaving 9 bases unmatched. The CDR3 length is 16 residues. The CDR3 reads CASSSTTGAKTGELFF. CDR3 DNA sequence: TGCGCCAGCAGCTCGACGACAGGGGCAAAAACCGGGGAGCTGTTTTTT.

As DNA, the CDR3 is TGTGCCAGCAGGATGGACAGGCCGAACACTGAAGCTTTCTTT. It encodes CASRMDRPNTEAFF. The chain employs TRBV12-3 or TRBV12-4 and TRBJ1-1; 7 bases are a match to TRBD1. The CDR3 has 14 residues. Trimming removed 6 bases from V and 1 base from J; junction bases left unmatched: 5.

The rearrangement links TRBV6-5 to TRBJ2-7; D is perhaps TRBD2 (6 bases). Between the trimmed V and J ends, which lost 4 bases and 3 bases, there was a span of 10 bases. Germline loops: CDR1 MNHEY, CDR2 SVGAGI. The length of the CDR3 is 13 residues. The CDR3: CASSSVGGYEQYF. The CDR3 region has the DNA TGTGCCAGCAGTTCGGTCGGGGGCTACGAGCAGTACTTC.

CDR3 residues: CASSQDRDKGRLGELFF. The CDR3 bases are TGCGCCAGCAGCCAGGACCGGGACAAAGGACGTCTCGGGGAGCTGTTTTTT. The V gene is TRBV4-3, the J gene TRBJ2-2; TRBD1 might be the D (6 bases). With 3 bases removed from V and 7 bases from J, the gap between germline ends came to 21 bases. The CDR3 spans 17 residues. The V gene's germline CDR1 is LGHNA and CDR2 YSLEER.

This clonotype was found a few times. V is TRBV10-3 and J is TRBJ1-2; 7 bases match TRBD1. CDR3 length: 13 residues. Trimming removed 4 bases from V and 1 base from J; junction bases left unmatched: 0. Germline lookup yields CDR1 ENHRY and CDR2 SYGVKD. CDR3 amino acids: CAISGDSNYGYTF. CDR3 bases: TGTGCCATCAGTGGGGACAGTAACTATGGCTACACCTTC.

In its sample, this clonotype was seen a few times. The chain couples TRBV3-1 to TRBJ2-5; TRBD2 matches 9 bases. This CDR3 comprises 15 residues. Germline values: CDR1 LGHDT, CDR2 YNNKEL (reference sequence). V shed 8 bases and J 5 bases; nucleotides not matched to a gene: 12. CDR3 amino acids: CASLHGGGAGETQYF. CDR3 sequence (DNA): TGTGCCAGCCTCCACGGCGGGGGGGCCGGCGAGACCCAGTACTTC.

The genes are TRBV7-6 and TRBJ2-1; unclear D gene. With 0 bases removed from V and 4 bases from J, the gap between germline ends came to 7 bases. Germline CDR1 SGHVS, CDR2 FNYEAQ. This CDR3 has 14 residues. The DNA for the CDR3 is TGTGCCAGCAGCTTAGCGTGGGGATACAATGAGCAGTTCTTC. It specifies CASSLAWGYNEQFF.

V usage is TRBV29-1 and J usage is TRBJ1-2, with 7 bases that match TRBD1. The ends lost 2 bases at V and 6 bases at J; junction bases unmatched: 3. The germline V gene encodes CDR1 SQVTM and CDR2 ANQGSEA. The CDR3 is made up of 12 amino acids. DNA of the CDR3: TGCAGCGTTGAAACAGGGGCACATGGCTACACCTTC. Protein product: CSVETGAHGYTF.

The chain is built from TRBV20-1 and TRBJ2-7; 8 bases align to TRBD1. The CDR3 length is 17 residues. Per the germline V gene, CDR1 is DFQATT and CDR2 is SNEGSKA (reference sequence). J gave up 2 bases and V 1 base, and 13 bases lay outside the gene matches. CDR3 sequence reads: CSARAYSTRGPTYEQYF. CDR3 DNA: TGCAGTGCTAGAGCCTACAGTACCAGGGGGCCGACCTACGAGCAGTACTTC.

This rearrangement joins TRBV25-1 to TRBJ1-1, with D perhaps TRBD1 (6 bases). The CDR3 runs 14 residues. CDR1 is MGHDK, CDR2 SYGVNS, per germline. Trimming took off 5 bases at V and 7 bases at J, with 17 bases between the two ends. In DNA form, the CDR3 reads TGTGCCAGCAGTTGGGGAGGGGGATCGAATGAAGCTTTCTTT. Its protein product is CASSWGGGSNEAFF.

The table lists this clonotype with a few counts. The chain recombines TRBV15 with TRBJ2-7; D possibly corresponds to TRBD1 (6 bases). The ends were cut back, 3 bases at V and 1 base at J, with 13 bases in the middle. The CDR3 runs 15 residues. Germline CDR1 reads LNHNV; CDR2 reads YYDKDF (reference sequence). The DNA for the CDR3 is TGTGCCACCAGCAGTGTCAGGGGAAAATCCTACGAGCAGTACTTC. Amino acid sequence: CATSSVRGKSYEQYF.

This clonotype came up a few times. For the CDR3, the DNA is TGCGCCAGCAGCCAAGATTCGGGGCCCTACAATGAGCAGTTCTTC. It specifies CASSQDSGPYNEQFF. The chain links TRBV4-3 to TRBJ2-1; D may match TRBD1 or TRBD2 (5 bases each). Deletions cut 0 bases from V and 2 bases from J, with 8 bases between. Germline assignment: CDR1 LGHNA and CDR2 YSLEER. This CDR3 is built from 15 residues.

The chain carries TRBV3-1 and TRBJ2-1, with D unclear. The germline V gene encodes CDR1 LGHDT and CDR2 YNNKEL (reference sequence). Trimming stripped 3 bases from V and 6 bases from J, with 12 bases between. The CDR3 loop spans 14 amino acids. The CDR3 reads CASSQDILGNEQFF. CDR3 bases: TGTGCCAGCAGCCAGGATATCCTGGGCAATGAGCAGTTCTTC.